The 23 T cell receptor beta chains below come from one sample, sequenced in a study of blood T cells in healthy people across ages. Next came a second PCR, run for roughly 6 to 11 cycles, which used a sample-barcoded 5' primer along with a J-beta primer mix. TCRdb processed the 5' RACE reads anew with MiXCR; each CDR3 protein has one entry. The repertoire has about 1,400,000 distinct CDR3 sequences, roughly 45% of them found once; the top ten carry 6.5% to 10%. The sample consisted of blood. These receptors originate from a woman aged 18-29 years in good health.

The chain uses TRBV6-2 or TRBV6-3 and TRBJ2-1; maybe TRBD1 (6 bases). The closer fit of TRBJ2-7 to the DNA end suggests the J call may be wrong. This CDR3 is 15 amino acids long. CDR1 and CDR2 from the germline V gene are MNHEY and SVGEGT. This CDR3 reads CATQVQGALFGEQYF. CDR3 nucleotides: TGTGCCACCCAGGTACAGGGCGCCCTGTTTGGAGAGCAGTACTTC.

The chain links TRBV20-1 to TRBJ2-3; TRBD2 agrees at 9 bases. In germline, CDR1 is DFQATT, CDR2 SNEGSKA (reference sequence). The ends lost 3 bases at V and 4 bases at J; junction bases unmatched: 5. CDR3 length equals 14 residues. The CDR3 nucleotides read TGCAGTGCTAGGTCTAGCGGGAAGGCAGATACGCAGTATTTT. This gives the protein CSARSSGKADTQYF.

The chain uses TRBV12-3 or TRBV12-4 and TRBJ2-7, with 7 bases aligning to TRBD1. This CDR3 region has 14 residues. Unmatched junction bases numbered 6, after V lost 5 bases and J lost 2 bases. The CDR3 reads CASSTRQGPYEQYF. CDR3 DNA: TGTGCCAGCAGTACGCGACAGGGCCCCTACGAGCAGTACTTC.

The chain recombines TRBV3-1 with TRBJ2-3; TRBD2 matches 14 bases. The junction had 9 bases not matched to a gene; V was cut back by 5 bases and J by 5 bases. Germline values: CDR1 LGHDT, CDR2 YNNKEL (reference sequence). The CDR3 covers 17 residues. The CDR3 loop reads CASSGLAGGGFRDTQYF. As DNA, the CDR3 is TGTGCCAGCAGCGGACTAGCGGGGGGCGGGTTTAGAGATACGCAGTATTTT.

This clonotype was seen a handful of times. The V gene is TRBV28, the J gene TRBJ2-1, with 7 bases matching TRBD1. The CDR3 runs 16 residues. Per germline, CDR1 MDHEN and CDR2 SYDVKM. J gave up 5 bases and V 5 bases, and 12 bases lay outside the gene matches. CDR3 sequence (DNA): TGTGCCAGCAGTCCATACCAGACAGGGTTCAACAATGAGCAGTTCTTC. Encoded protein: CASSPYQTGFNNEQFF.

This clonotype was seen a few times. The chain is built from TRBV27 and TRBJ2-1, with TRBD1 identical over 7 bases. V lost 5 bases to trimming and J lost 7 bases; unmatched junction nucleotides: 8. The V gene's germline CDR1 is MNHEY and CDR2 SMNVEV (reference sequence). This CDR3 region has 14 residues. The CDR3 DNA sequence: TGTGCCAGCAGTCTTCGAGACAGGGTGAATGAGCAGTTCTTC. It yields the protein CASSLRDRVNEQFF.

V is TRBV20-1 and J is TRBJ2-5; TRBD2 aligns across 8 bases. Germline V lookup: CDR1 DFQATT, CDR2 SNEGSKA (reference sequence). V dropped 3 bases and J dropped 1; count of bases not matched to a gene: 7. The length of the CDR3 is 15 residues. The CDR3 is CSASPASGPQETQYF. CDR3 DNA: TGCAGTGCTAGCCCGGCTAGCGGGCCCCAAGAGACCCAGTACTTC.

This chain joins TRBV12-3 or TRBV12-4 and TRBJ2-3; 12 bases fit TRBD2. CDR3 length: 15 residues. Trimming removed 6 bases from V and 4 bases from J; junction bases left unmatched: 5. This CDR3 reads CASRTGTSGSDTQYF. The CDR3 bases are TGTGCCAGCAGAACCGGGACTAGCGGGTCAGATACGCAGTATTTT.

In its sample, this clonotype was seen a few times. The V gene is TRBV6-1, the J gene TRBJ2-7; D gene uncertain. This CDR3 spans 15 amino acids. V was pared by 1 base and J by 2 bases, with 12 bases between. The V gene's germline CDR1 is MNHNS and CDR2 SASEGT. The CDR3 nucleotides read TGTGCCAGCAGTGAAGTAGGGCTAGGAACCTACGAGCAGTACTTC. This codes for CASSEVGLGTYEQYF.

This clonotype was seen more than once but under ten times. The chain couples TRBV4-1 to TRBJ2-7; TRBD2 matches 10 bases. The CDR3 is 15 amino acids. Germline V lookup: CDR1 MGHRA, CDR2 YSYEKL. V lost 3 bases, J lost 0 bases, and 2 bases stayed unmatched. The CDR3 sequence: CASSHTSGNSYEQYF. In DNA form, the CDR3 reads TGCGCCAGCAGCCACACTAGCGGGAACTCCTACGAGCAGTACTTC.

The chain uses TRBV6-2 or TRBV6-3 and TRBJ1-5; D remains ambiguous. This CDR3 spans 16 amino acids. The germline CDR1 and CDR2 sequences are MNHEY and SVGEGT. The V end was cut by 0 bases, the J end by 9 bases, with 18 bases between. CDR3 nucleotide sequence: TGTGCCAGCAGTTACTCCGGACCTTCCCCCCTTAGGCCCCAGCATTTT. This translates into CASSYSGPSPLRPQHF.

This clonotype was detected a few times. The rearrangement uses TRBV20-1 and TRBJ2-4; 8 bases agree with TRBD2. Germline V lookup: CDR1 DFQATT, CDR2 SNEGSKA (reference sequence). CDR3 size: 13 residues. V dropped 6 bases and J dropped 9; count of bases not matched to a gene: 10. The CDR3: CSAGALADGIQYF. The CDR3 region has the DNA TGCAGTGCAGGAGCACTAGCGGACGGCATTCAGTACTTC.

This clonotype was recorded at least ten times. CDR3 protein: CASSTLGYNEQFF. As DNA, the CDR3 is TGTGCCAGCAGCACCCTGGGGTACAATGAGCAGTTCTTC. This chain uses TRBV7-2 with TRBJ2-1; D not certain. Germline CDR1 reads SGHTA; CDR2 reads FQGNSA. V lost 5 bases and J 4 bases, leaving 9 bases between the germline ends. The CDR3 sequence is 13 residues long.

As for this clonotype: A read error may account for a junction end that differs from germline. This rearrangement joins TRBV7-2 to TRBJ2-1; a weak D match, TRBD2 (7 bases). The CDR3 runs to 15 residues. Germline loops: CDR1 SGHTA, CDR2 FQGNSA. The CDR3 reads CASSLWGGPYNEQFF. Here the CDR3 DNA reads TGCGCCAGCAGCTTATGGGGGGGCCCCTACAATGAGCAGTTCTTC.

The CDR3 loop reads CASSVTQDKEQYF. The CDR3 DNA is TGCGCCAGCAGCGTAACTCAGGATAAGGAGCAGTACTTC. The chain combines TRBV5-1 with TRBJ2-7; no clear D gene. The CDR3 is made up of 13 amino acids. CDR1 SGHRS and CDR2 YFSETQ come from the germline V gene. V was clipped by 4 bases and J by 7 bases, with 15 bases between them.

This chain connects TRBV20-1 to TRBJ2-5; D perhaps matches TRBD2 (7 bases). TRBJ2-7 explains the end of the DNA better; the J call may be wrong. The CDR3 spans 14 residues. The germline V gene has CDR1 DFQATT and CDR2 SNEGSKA (reference sequence). CDR3 protein: CSTTGREFLYEQYF. For the CDR3, the DNA is TGCAGTACCACAGGGCGGGAGTTCCTTTACGAGCAGTACTTC.

The gene calls are TRBV5-1 and TRBJ2-3, with a possible D match to TRBD1 (5 bases). Germline-derived CDR1 and CDR2 are SGHRS and YFSETQ. The CDR3 contains 14 residues. The V and J ends lost 2 bases and 6 bases respectively, with 13 bases between them. The CDR3 sequence is CASSFGQQEDTQYF. CDR3 DNA sequence: TGCGCCAGCAGCTTTGGGCAACAGGAGGATACGCAGTATTTT.

In this sample, this clonotype turned up a few times. The V and J genes are TRBV20-1 and TRBJ1-5; D unresolved. V lost 3 bases and J 5 bases, leaving 8 bases between the germline ends. CDR1 and CDR2 from the germline V gene are DFQATT and SNEGSKA (reference sequence). This CDR3 spans 12 amino acids. The CDR3 reads CSASMGDQPQHF. The CDR3 nucleotides are TGCAGTGCTAGTATGGGTGATCAGCCCCAGCATTTT.

This rearrangement joins TRBV20-1 to TRBJ1-5; D is ambiguous. The CDR3 is 14 residues long. CDR1 and CDR2 from the germline V gene are DFQATT and SNEGSKA (reference sequence). Trimming took off 5 bases at V and 1 base at J, with 12 bases between the two ends. CDR3 DNA: TGCAGTGCTTTTCTGGCGGGCAGCAATCAGCCCCAGCATTTT. Its translation: CSAFLAGSNQPQHF.

The chain links TRBV11-2 to TRBJ2-5; D may correspond to TRBD1 or TRBD2 (7 bases each). Germline V gene data show CDR1 as SGHAT and CDR2 as FQNNGV. This CDR3 region has 16 residues. Trimming took off 5 bases at V and 5 bases at J, with 21 bases between the two ends. The CDR3 DNA follows: TGTGCCAGCAGCCAGGGGGGGGGAGTGGGCCAGGAGACCCAGTACTTC. It codes for CASSQGGGVGQETQYF. The complete variable domain, with remaining parts taken from reference TRBV11-2 and TRBJ2-5, reads EAGVAQSPRYKIIEKRQSVAFWCNPISGHATLYWYQQILGQGPKLLIQFQNNGVVDDSQLPKDRFSAERLKGVDSTLKIQPAKLEDSAVYLCASSQGGGVGQETQYFGPGTRLLVL.

As to this clonotype: It may be a read error: a sequence one base away is much more abundant. This rearrangement joins TRBV14 to TRBJ1-2; 8 bases are shared with TRBD1. The V gene's germline CDR1 is SGHDN and CDR2 FVKESK. Trimming cost V 4 bases and J 7 bases; bases outside gene matches: 8. This CDR3 contains 14 residues. The CDR3 nucleotides read TGTGCCAGCAGCCGACAGGGGACGGACTGTGGCTACACCTTC. It codes for CASSRQGTDCGYTF.

The chain combines TRBV20-1 with TRBJ2-5, with D unclear. The CDR3 totals 13 residues. The germline CDR1 and CDR2 sequences are DFQATT and SNEGSKA (reference sequence). Trimming cost V 7 bases and J 1 base, with 13 bases left between them. CDR3 sequence (DNA): TGCAGTGTACTCTTGGCTTCCCAAGAGACCCAGTACTTC. Its protein is CSVLLASQETQYF.

The rearrangement joins TRBV12-5 to TRBJ2-7; D remains unclear. V lost 2 bases to trimming and J lost 5 bases, with 1 base between them. The CDR3 spans 10 residues. Germline V gene sequence: CDR1 LGHNT, CDR2 FRNRAP. The CDR3 spells CASGLNEQYF. The CDR3 bases are TGTGCTAGTGGTTTGAACGAGCAGTACTTC.